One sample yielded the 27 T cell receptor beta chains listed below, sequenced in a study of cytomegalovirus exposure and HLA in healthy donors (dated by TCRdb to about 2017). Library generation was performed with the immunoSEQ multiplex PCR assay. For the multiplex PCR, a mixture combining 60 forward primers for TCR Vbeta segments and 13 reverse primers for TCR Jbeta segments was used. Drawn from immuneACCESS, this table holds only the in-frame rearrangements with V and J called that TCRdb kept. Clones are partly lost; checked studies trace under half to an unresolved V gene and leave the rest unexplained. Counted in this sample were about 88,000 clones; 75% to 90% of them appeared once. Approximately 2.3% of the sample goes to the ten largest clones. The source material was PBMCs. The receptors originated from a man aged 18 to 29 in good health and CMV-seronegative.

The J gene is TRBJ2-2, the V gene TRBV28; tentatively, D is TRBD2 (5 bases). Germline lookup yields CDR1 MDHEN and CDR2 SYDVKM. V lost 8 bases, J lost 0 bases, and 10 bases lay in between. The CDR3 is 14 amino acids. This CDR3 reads CASSEAPNTGELFF. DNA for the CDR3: TGTGCCAGCTCGGAGGCCCCGAACACCGGGGAGCTGTTTTTT.

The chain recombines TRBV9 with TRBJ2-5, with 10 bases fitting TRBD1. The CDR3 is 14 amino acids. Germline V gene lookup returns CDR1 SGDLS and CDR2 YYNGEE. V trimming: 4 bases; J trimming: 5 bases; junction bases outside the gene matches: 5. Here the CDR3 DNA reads TGTGCCAGCAGCCAGGGACAGGGGTTGGAGACCCAGTACTTC. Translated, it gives CASSQGQGLETQYF. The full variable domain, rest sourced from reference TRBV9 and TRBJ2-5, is DSGVTQTPKHLITATGQRVTLRCSPRSGDLSVYWYQQSLDQGLQFLIQYYNGEERAKGNILERFSAQQFPDLHSELNLSSLELGDSALYFCASSQGQGLETQYFGPGTRLLVL.

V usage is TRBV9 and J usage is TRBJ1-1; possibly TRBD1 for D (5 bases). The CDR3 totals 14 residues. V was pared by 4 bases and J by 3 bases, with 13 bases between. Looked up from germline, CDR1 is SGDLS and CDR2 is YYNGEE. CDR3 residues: CASSLRGSDTEAFF. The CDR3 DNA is TGTGCCAGCAGCCTTAGGGGTTCAGACACTGAAGCTTTCTTT.

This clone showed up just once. CDR3 loop: CASSDTGTTPYRGYEQYF. The CDR3 DNA sequence: TGCGCCAGCAGTGACACCGGGACTACACCCTACCGAGGCTACGAGCAGTACTTC. This chain links TRBV10-1 with TRBJ2-7; 7 bases map to TRBD2. This CDR3 has 18 amino acids. Germline V gene lookup returns CDR1 WNHNN and CDR2 SYGVQD (reference sequence). V lost 3 bases and J lost 3; bases outside the gene matches: 17.

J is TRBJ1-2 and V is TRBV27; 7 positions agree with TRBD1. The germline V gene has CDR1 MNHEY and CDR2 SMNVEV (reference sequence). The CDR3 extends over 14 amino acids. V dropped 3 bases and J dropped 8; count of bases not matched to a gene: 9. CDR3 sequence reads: CASSFRQGEGGYTF. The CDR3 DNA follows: TGTGCCAGCAGTTTTCGACAGGGCGAGGGAGGCTACACCTTC.

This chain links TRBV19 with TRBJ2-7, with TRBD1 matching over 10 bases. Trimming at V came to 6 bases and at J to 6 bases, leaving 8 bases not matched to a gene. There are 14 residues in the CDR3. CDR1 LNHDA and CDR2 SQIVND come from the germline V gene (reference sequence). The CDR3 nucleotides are TGTGCCAGTAGGCGGACAGGGGGAACGGGCGAGCAGTACTTC. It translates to CASRRTGGTGEQYF.

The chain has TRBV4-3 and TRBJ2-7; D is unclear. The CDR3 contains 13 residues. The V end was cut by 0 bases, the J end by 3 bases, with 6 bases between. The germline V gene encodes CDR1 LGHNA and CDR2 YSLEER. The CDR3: CASSQDRYYEQYF. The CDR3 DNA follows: TGCGCCAGCAGCCAAGACAGGTACTACGAGCAGTACTTC.

CDR3 protein: CASSPRPGDTQYF. CDR3 bases: TGCGCCAGCAGCCCCCGCCCAGGAGATACGCAGTATTTT. The V gene is TRBV4-3, the J gene TRBJ2-3; D is ambiguous. Germline lookup yields CDR1 LGHNA and CDR2 YSLEER. V lost 4 bases to trimming and J lost 5 bases, with 10 bases between them. The CDR3 is made up of 13 amino acids.

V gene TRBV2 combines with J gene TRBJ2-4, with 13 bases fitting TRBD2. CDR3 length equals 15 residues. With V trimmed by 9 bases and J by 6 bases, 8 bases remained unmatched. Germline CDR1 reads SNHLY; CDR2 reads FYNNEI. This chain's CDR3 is CASKPGLAGSNIQYF. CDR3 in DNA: TGTGCCAGTAAGCCGGGACTAGCGGGATCAAACATTCAGTACTTC.

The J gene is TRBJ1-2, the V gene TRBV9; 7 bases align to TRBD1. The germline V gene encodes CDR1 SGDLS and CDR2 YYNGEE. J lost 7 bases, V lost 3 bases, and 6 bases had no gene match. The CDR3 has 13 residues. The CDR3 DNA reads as TGTGCCAGCAGCGCAGACAGGGCGGCTGGCTACACCTTC. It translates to CASSADRAAGYTF.

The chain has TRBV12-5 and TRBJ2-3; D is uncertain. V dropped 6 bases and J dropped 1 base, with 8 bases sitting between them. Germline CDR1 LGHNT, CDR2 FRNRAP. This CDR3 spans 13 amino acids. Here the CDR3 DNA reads TGTGCTAGTGGGGTGGGCGGCACAGATACGCAGTATTTT. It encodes CASGVGGTDTQYF.

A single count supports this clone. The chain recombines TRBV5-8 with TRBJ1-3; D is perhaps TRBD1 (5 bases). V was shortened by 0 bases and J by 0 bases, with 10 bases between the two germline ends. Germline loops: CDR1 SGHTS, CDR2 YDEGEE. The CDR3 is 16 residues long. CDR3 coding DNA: TGTGCCAGCAGCTTGGGAACAGGATTCTCTGGAAACACCATATATTTT. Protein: CASSLGTGFSGNTIYF. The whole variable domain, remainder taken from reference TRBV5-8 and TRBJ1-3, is EAGVTQSPTHLIKTRGQQATLRCSPISGHTSVYWYQQALGLGLQFLLWYDEGEERNRGNFPPRFSGRQFPNYSSELNVNALELEDSALYLCASSLGTGFSGNTIYFGEGSWLTVV.

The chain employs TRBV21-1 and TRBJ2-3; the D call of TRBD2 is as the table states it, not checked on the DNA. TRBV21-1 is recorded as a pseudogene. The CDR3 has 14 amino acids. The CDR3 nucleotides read TGTGCCAGCAGCAAAGATCTTAGCACAGATACGCAGTATTTT. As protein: CASSKDLSTDTQYF.

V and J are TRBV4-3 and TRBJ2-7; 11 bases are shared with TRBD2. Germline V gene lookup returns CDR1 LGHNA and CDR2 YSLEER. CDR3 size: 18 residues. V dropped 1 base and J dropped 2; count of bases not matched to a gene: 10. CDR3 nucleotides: TGCGCCAGCAGCCAAGGGGCGGCTAGCGGGAGGAGCCCCTACGAGCAGTACTTC. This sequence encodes CASSQGAASGRSPYEQYF.

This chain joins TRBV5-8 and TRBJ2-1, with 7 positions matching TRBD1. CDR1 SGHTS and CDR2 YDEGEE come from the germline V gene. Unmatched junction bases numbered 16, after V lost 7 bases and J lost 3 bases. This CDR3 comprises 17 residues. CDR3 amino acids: CASRLAQGKYYYNEQFF. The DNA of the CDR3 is TGTGCCAGCCGCCTTGCACAGGGGAAATATTACTACAATGAGCAGTTCTTC. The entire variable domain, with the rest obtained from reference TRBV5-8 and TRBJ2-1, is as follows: EAGVTQSPTHLIKTRGQQATLRCSPISGHTSVYWYQQALGLGLQFLLWYDEGEERNRGNFPPRFSGRQFPNYSSELNVNALELEDSALYLCASRLAQGKYYYNEQFFGPGTRLTVL.

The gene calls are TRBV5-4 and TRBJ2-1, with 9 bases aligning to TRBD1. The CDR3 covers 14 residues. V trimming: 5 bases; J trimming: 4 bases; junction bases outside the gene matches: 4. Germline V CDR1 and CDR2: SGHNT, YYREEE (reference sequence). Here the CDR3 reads CASSRDRVYNEQFF. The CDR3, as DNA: TGTGCCAGCAGTCGGGACAGGGTATACAATGAGCAGTTCTTC.

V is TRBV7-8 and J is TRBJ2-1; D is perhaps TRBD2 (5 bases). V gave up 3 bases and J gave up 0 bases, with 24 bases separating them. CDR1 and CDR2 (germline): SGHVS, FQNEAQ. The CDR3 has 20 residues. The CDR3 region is CASSFFQVRNRTSSYNEQFF. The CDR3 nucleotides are TGTGCCAGCAGCTTTTTCCAAGTGAGAAACCGAACTAGCTCCTACAATGAGCAGTTCTTC.

This CDR3 reads CASSLAVTSVTGELFF. The CDR3 coding sequence is TGTGCCAGCAGCTTAGCGGTGACTAGCGTCACCGGGGAGCTGTTTTTT. The V call is TRBV7-2, the J call TRBJ2-2; 8 bases align to TRBD2. This CDR3 has 16 amino acids. The trim removed 0 bases at V and 4 bases at J, leaving 4 bases unmatched. Germline CDR1 and CDR2: SGHTA and FQGNSA.

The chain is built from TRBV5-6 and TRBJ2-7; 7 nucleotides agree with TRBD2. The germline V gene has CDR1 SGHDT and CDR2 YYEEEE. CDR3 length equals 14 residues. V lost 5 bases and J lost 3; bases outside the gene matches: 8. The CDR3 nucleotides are TGTGCCAGCAGTGGGGGGGTAGGGAGCTACGAGCAGTACTTC. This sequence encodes CASSGGVGSYEQYF.

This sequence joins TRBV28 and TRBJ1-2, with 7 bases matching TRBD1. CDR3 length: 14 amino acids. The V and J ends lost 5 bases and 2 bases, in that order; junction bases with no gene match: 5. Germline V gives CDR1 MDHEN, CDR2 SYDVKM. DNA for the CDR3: TGTGCCAGCAGTATAAGACAGGGCAACTATGGCTACACCTTC. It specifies CASSIRQGNYGYTF.

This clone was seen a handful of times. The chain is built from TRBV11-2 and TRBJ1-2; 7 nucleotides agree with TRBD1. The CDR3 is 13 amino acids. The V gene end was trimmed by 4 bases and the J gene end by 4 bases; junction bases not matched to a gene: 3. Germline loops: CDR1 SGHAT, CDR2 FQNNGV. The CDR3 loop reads CASSSAGGYGYTF. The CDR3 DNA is TGTGCCAGCAGCTCCGCAGGGGGCTATGGCTACACCTTC.

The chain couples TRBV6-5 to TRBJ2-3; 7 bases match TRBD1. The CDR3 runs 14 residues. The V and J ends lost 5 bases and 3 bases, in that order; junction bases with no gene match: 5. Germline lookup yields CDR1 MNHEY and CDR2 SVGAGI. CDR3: CASSPSRGTDTQYF. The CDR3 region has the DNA TGTGCCAGCAGTCCCTCCAGGGGGACAGATACGCAGTATTTT.

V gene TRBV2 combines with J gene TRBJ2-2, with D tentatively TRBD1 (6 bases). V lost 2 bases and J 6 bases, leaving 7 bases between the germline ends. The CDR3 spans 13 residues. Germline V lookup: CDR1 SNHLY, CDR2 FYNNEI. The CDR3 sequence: CASSESGAGELFF. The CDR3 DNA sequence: TGTGCCAGCAGTGAATCAGGGGCCGGGGAGCTGTTTTTT.

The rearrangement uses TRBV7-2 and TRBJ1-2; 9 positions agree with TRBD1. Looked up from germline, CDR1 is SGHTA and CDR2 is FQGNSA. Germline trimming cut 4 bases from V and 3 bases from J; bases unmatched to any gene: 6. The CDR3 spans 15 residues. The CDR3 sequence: CASSSYRGPDYGYTF. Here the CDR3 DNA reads TGTGCCAGCAGCTCGTACAGGGGGCCGGACTATGGCTACACCTTC.

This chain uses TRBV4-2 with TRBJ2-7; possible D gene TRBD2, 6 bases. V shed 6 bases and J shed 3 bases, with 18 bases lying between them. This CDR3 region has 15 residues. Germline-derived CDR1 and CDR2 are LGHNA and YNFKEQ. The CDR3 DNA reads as TGTGCCAGCAGACTTGCCCGGGACTCCGTCTACGAGCAGTACTTC. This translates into CASRLARDSVYEQYF.

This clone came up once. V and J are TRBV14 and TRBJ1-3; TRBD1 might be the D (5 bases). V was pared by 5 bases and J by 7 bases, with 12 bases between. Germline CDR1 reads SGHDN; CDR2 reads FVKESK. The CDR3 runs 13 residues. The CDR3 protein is CASSVQGGNTIYF. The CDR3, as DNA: TGTGCCAGCAGCGTTCAGGGAGGGAACACCATATATTTT. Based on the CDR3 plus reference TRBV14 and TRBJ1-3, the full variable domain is EAGVTQFPSHSVIEKGQTVTLRCDPISGHDNLYWYRRVMGKEIKFLLHFVKESKQDESGMPNNRFLAERTGGTYSTLKVQPAELEDSGVYFCASSVQGGNTIYFGEGSWLTVV.

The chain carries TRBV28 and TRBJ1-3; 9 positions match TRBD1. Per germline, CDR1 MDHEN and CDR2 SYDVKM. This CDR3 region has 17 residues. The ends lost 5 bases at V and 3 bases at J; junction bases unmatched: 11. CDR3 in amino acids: CASSPPSGQGIGNTIYF. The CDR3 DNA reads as TGTGCCAGCAGTCCCCCCTCAGGACAGGGGATTGGAAACACCATATATTTT.